This is a list of T cell receptor beta chains from one sample in a study of CD8+CD57+ T cells in acquired aplastic anemia. TCRdb called the reads again in MiXCR, with one record for every CDR3 protein. This sample has a few hundred thousand distinct CDR3 sequences, with around 72% found just once. Input material: sorted CD4+, CD8+, or CD8+CD57+ T cells (not recorded which) from PBMCs. These receptors were taken from a human donor in good health, serving as a control. The CDR3 runs from the conserved cysteine through the conserved F or W. A D gene is named only where the DNA matches it firmly. Clone size is not always given. Where it is, it says once, few, many or a class for expanded clones.

TRBJ1-2,NA,TRBV20-1,NA,TGCAGTGCTGTGGGGGGATCGGGCTATGGCTACACCTTC,CSAVGGSGYGYTF
TRBJ2-3,NA,TRBV29-1,TRBD1,TGTGCCATCAGCGCTGGGACAGCTCCAGATACGCAGTATTTT,CAISAGTAPDTQYF
TRBJ2-6,NA,TRBV11-2,NA,TGTGCCAGCAGCTTAAGGCGAGGGCGGGCCGTCAGGGCTGGGGCCAACGTCCTGACTTTC,CASSLRRGRAVRAGANVLTF
TRBJ2-5,NA,TRBV19,NA,TGTGCCAGTAGTACCACGGGACGAAGCCAAGAGACCCAGTACTTC,CASSTTGRSQETQYF
TRBJ1-1,NA,TRBV29-1,NA,TGCAGCGTTGTGCTCTGGGAGAACACTGATGCTTTCTTT,CSVVLWENTDAFF
TRBJ2-1,NA,TRBV2,NA,NA,CASGANYGYTFGSVF
TRBJ2-2,NA,TRBV5-1,NA,TGCGCCAGCAGCCACAGGGGGGAGCTGTTTTTT,CASSHRGELFF
TRBJ2-7,NA,TRBV29-1,TRBD2,TGCAGCGTGCTCCCGAGGGCTAGCGGCAACGAGCAGTACTTC,CSVLPRASGNEQYF
TRBJ2-1,once,TRBV7-9,NA,TGTGCCAGCAGCTTAGGGGGCGGCGTGGTACATGAGCAGTTCTTC,CASSLGGGVVHEQFF
TRBJ1-2,many,TRBV6-5,NA,TGTGCCAGCAGACCCTCTAGGGACTATGGCTACACCTTC,CASRPSRDYGYTF
TRBJ1-2,NA,TRBV10-3,NA,TGTGCCAGCAGTGACCAGACACAGACAAATGGCTACACCTTC,CASSDQTQTNGYTF